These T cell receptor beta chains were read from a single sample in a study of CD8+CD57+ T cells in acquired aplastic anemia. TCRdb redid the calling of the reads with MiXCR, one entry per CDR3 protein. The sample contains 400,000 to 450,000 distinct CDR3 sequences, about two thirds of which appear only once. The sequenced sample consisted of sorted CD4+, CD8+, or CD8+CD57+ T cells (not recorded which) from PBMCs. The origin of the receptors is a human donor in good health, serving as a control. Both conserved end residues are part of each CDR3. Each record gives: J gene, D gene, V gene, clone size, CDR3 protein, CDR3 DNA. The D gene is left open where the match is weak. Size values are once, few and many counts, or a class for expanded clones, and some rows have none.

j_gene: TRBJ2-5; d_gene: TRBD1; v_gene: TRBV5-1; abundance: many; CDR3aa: CASSRTEPGQQETQYF; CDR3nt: TGCGCCAGCAGCCGAACCGAACCGGGACAGCAAGAGACCCAGTACTTC
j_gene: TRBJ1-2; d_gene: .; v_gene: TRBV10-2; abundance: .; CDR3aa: CASSEDPFYGYTF; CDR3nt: TGCGCCAGCAGTGAGGACCCGTTCTATGGCTACACCTTC
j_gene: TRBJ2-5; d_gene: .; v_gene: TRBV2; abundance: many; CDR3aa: CASGAPASGETQYF; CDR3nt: TGTGCCAGCGGAGCTCCCGCGTCCGGAGAGACCCAGTACTTC
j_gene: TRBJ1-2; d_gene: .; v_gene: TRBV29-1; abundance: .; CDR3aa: CSVEDPDRYGYTF; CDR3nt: TGCAGCGTTGAAGATCCTGACAGATATGGCTACACCTTC
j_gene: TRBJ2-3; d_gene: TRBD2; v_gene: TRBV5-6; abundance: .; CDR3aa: CASSLLDRGADTQYF; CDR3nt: TGTGCCAGCAGCTTACTAGACCGGGGGGCAGATACGCAGTATTTT
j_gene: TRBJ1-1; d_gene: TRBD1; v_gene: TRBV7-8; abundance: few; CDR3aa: CASSLSGTGEKAFF; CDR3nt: TGTGCCAGCAGCTTAAGCGGGACAGGGGAAAAAGCTTTCTTT
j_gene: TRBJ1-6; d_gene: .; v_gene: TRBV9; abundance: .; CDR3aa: CASSPVGGGADSPLHF; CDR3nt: TGTGCCAGCAGCCCAGTGGGGGGGGGCGCGGATTCACCCCTCCACTTT
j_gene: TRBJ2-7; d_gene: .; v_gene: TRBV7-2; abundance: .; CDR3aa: CASSMGSYKQYF; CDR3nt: TGTGCCAGCAGCATGGGTTCCTACAAGCAGTACTTC
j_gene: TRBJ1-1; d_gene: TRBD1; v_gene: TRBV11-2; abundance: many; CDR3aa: CASSLKGTGGAFF; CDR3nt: TGTGCCAGCAGCTTAAAGGGGACAGGGGGAGCTTTCTTT
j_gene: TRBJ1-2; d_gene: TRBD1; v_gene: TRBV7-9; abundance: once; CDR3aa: CASSYLGQDYGYTF; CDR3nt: TGTGCCAGCAGTTACCTGGGACAGGACTATGGCTACACCTTC
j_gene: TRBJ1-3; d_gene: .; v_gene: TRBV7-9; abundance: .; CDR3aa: CASSPPGPNLLSGNTIYF; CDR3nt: TGTGCCAGCAGCCCCCCCGGGCCTAACTTACTTTCTGGAAACACCATATATTTT
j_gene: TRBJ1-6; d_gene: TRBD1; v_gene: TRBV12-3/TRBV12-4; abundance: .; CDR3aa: CASIPRQGADSPFHF; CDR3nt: TGTGCCAGCATCCCGCGACAGGGTGCTGATTCACCCTTCCACTTT
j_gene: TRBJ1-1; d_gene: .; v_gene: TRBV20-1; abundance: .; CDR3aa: CSALLGPSTEAFF; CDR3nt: TGCAGTGCCCTATTGGGGCCTTCCACTGAAGCTTTCTTT
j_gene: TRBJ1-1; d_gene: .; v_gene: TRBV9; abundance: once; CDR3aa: CASSVEAATYYYAFF; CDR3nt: TGTGCCAGCAGCGTAGAAGCAGCGACTTACTACTATGCTTTCTTT
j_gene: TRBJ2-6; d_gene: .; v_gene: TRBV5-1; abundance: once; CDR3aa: CASSRPSQRNGANVLTF; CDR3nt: TGCGCCAGCAGCCGACCGTCTCAAAGGAATGGGGCCAACGTCCTGACTTTC
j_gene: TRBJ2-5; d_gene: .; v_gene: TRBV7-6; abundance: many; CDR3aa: CASSLHPGQETQYF; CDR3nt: TGTGCCAGCAGCTTACATCCAGGGCAAGAGACCCAGTACTTC
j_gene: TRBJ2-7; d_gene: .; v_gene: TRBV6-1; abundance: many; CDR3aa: CASSVSVGGSYEQYF; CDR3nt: TGTGCCAGCAGTGTCAGTGTAGGGGGTTCCTACGAGCAGTACTTC
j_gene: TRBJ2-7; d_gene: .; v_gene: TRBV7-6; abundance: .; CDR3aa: CASSSCRNTEAFFF; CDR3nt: TGTGCCAGCAGCTCGTGCAGGAACACTGAAGCTTTCTTTTTC
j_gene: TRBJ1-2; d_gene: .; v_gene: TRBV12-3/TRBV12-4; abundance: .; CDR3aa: CASSFRHYGYTF; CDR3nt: TGTGCCAGCAGTTTTCGGCACTATGGCTACACCTTC
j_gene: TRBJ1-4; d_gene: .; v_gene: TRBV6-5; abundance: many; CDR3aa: CASINEKLFF; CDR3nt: TGTGCCAGCATCAACGAAAAACTGTTTTTT
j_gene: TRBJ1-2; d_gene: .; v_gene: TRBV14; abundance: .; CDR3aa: CASSQRLLYGYTF; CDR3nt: TGTGCCAGCAGCCAGCGGCTGCTCTATGGCTACACCTTC
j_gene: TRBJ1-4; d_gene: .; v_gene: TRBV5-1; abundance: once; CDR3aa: CASSVGPDHQLFF; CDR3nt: TGCGCCAGCAGCGTGGGGCCGGATCACCAACTGTTTTTT
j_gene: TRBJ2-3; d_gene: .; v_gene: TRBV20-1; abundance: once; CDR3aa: CSARRQGQQPQYF; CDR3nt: TGCAGTGCTAGAAGGCAGGGTCAACAGCCGCAGTATTTT
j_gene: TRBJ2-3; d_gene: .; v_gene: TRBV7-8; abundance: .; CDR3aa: CASSFWPRGDTQYF; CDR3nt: TGTGCCAGCAGCTTTTGGCCGAGAGGCGATACGCAGTATTTT
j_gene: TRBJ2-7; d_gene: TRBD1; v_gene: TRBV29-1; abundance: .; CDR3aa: CSGARTGLEQYF; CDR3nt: TGCAGCGGAGCCCGGACAGGGCTCGAGCAGTACTTC
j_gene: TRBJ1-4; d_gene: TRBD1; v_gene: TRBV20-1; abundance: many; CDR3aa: CSALRGPTNEKLFF; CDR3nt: TGCAGTGCTCTAAGGGGGCCCACTAATGAAAAACTGTTTTTT
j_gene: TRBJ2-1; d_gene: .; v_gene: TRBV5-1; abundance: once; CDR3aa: CASSQILAWNEQFF; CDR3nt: TGCGCCAGCAGCCAGATATTGGCGTGGAATGAGCAGTTCTTC
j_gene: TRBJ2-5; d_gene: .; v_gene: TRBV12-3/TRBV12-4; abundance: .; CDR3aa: CASRSQTTETQYF; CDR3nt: TGTGCCAGCAGATCCCAGACCACCGAGACCCAGTACTTC
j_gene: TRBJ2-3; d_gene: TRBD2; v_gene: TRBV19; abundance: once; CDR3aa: CASSLPAGAGGSPHHF; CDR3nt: TGTGCCAGCAGCTTACCAGCGGGGGCGGGTGGTTCACCCCACCACTTT
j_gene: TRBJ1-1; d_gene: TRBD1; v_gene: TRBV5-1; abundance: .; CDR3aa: CASTWGQGRDTEAFF; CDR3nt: TGCGCCAGCACCTGGGGACAGGGGCGGGACACTGAAGCTTTCTTT